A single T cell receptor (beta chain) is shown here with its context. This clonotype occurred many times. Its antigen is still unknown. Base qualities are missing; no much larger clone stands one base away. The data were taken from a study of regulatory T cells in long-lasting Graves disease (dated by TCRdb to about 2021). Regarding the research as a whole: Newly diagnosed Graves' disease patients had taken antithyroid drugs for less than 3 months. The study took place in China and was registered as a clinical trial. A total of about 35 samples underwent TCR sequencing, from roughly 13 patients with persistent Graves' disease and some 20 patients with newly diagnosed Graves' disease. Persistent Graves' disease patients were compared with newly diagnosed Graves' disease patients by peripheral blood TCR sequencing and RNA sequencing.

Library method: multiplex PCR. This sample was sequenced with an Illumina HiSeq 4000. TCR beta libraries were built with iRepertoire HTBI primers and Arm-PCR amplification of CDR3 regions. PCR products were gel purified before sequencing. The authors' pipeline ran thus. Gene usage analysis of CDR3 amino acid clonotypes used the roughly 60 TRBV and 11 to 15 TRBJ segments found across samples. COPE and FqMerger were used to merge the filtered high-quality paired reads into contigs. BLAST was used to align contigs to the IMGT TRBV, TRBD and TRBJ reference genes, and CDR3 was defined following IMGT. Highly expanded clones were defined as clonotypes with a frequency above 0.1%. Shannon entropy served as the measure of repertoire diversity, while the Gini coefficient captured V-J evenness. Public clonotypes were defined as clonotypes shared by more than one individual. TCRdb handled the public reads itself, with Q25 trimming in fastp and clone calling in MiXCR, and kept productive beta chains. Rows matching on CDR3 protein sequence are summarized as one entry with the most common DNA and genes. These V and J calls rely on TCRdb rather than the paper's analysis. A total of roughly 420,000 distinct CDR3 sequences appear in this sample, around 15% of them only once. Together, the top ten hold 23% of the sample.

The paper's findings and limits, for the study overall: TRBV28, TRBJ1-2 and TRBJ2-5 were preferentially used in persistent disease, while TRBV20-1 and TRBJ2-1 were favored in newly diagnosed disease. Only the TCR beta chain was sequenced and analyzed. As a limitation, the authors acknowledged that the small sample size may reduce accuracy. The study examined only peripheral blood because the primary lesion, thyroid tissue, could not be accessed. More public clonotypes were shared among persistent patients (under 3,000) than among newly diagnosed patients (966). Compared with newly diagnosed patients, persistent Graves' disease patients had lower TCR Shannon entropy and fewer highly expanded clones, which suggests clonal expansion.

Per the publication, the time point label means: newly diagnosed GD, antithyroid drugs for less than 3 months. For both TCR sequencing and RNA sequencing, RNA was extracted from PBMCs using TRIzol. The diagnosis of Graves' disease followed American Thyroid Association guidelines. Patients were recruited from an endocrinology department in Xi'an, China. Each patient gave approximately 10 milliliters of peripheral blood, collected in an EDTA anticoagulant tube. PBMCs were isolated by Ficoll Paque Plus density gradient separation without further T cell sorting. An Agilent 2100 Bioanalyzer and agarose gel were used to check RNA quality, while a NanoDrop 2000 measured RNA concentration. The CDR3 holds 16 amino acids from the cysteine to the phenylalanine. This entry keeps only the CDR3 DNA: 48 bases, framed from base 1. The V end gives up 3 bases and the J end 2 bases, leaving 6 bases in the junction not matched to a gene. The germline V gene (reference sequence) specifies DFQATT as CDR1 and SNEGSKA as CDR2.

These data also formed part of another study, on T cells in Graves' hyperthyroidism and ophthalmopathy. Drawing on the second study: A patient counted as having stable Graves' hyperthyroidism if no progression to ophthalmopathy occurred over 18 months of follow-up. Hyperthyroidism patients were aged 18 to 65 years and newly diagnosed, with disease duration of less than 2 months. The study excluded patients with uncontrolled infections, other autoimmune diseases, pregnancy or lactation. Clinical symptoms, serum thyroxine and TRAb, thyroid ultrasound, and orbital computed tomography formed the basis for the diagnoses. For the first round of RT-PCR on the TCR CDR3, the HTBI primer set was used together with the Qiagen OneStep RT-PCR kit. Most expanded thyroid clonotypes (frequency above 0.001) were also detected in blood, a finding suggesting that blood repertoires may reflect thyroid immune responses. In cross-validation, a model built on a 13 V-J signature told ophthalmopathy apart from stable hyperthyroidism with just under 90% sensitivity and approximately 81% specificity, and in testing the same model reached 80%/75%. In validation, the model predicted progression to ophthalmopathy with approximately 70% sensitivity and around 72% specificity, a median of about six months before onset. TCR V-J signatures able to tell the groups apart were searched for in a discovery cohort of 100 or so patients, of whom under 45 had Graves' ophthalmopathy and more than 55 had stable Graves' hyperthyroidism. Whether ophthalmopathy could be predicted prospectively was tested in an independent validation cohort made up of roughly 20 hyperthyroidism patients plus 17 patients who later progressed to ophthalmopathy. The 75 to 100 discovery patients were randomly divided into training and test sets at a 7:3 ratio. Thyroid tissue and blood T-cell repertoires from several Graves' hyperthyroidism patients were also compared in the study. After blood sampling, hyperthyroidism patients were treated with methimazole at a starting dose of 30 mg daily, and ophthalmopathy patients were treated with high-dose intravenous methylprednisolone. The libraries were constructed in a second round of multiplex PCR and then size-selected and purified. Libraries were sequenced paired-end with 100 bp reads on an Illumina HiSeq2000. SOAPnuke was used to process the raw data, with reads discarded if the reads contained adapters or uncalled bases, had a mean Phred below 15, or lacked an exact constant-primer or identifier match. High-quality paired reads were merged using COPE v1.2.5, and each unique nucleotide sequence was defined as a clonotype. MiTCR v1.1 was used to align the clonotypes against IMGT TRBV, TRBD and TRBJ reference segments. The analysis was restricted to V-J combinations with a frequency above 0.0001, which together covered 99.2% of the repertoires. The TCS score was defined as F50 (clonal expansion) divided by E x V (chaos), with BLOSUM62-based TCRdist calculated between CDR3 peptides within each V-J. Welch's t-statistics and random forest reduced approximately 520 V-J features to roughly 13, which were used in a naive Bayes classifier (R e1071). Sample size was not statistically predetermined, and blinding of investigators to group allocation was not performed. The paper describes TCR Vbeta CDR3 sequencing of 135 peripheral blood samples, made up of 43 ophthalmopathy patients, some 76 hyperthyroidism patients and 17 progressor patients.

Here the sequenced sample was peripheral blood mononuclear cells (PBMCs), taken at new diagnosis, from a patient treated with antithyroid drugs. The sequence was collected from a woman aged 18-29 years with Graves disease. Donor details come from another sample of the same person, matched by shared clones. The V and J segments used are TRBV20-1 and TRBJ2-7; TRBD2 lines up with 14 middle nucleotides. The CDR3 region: CSARGTSGRGTYEQYF. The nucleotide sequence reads TGCAGTGCTAGGGGGACTAGCGGGAGAGGGACCTACGAGCAGTACTTC.